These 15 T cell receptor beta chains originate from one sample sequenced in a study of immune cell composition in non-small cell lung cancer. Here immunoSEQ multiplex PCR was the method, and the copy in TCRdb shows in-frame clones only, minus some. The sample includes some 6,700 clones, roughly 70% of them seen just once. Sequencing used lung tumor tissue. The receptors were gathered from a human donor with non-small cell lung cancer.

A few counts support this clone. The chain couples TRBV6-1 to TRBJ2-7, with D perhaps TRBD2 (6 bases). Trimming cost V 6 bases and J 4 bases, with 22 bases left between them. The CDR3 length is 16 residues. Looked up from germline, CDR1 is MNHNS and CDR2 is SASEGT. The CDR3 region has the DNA TGTGCCAGCAGGGAACGAACGGGGGTCTCGGCATACGAGCAGTACTTC. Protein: CASRERTGVSAYEQYF.

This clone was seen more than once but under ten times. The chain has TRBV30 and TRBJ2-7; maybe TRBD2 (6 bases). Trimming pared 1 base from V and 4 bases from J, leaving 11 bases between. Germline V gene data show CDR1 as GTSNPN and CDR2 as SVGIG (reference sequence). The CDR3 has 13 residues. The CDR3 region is CAWSGGLQYEQYF. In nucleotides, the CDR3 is TGTGCCTGGAGTGGGGGACTGCAATACGAGCAGTACTTC.

DNA for the CDR3: TGTGCCAGTGGGCCGGGATTTAACTATGGCTACACCTTC. Its protein is CASGPGFNYGYTF. This rearrangement joins TRBV6-5 to TRBJ1-2; D is ambiguous. Germline CDR1 is MNHEY and CDR2 is SVGAGI. V was trimmed by 9 bases and J by 1 base, leaving 12 bases between them. CDR3 length: 13 residues.

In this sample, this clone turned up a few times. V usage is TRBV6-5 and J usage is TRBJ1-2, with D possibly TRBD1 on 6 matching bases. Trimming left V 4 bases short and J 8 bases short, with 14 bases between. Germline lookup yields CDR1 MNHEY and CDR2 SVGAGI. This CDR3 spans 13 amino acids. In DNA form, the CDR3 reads TGTGCCAGCAGTTCCCCGGGACAACGGGGCTACACCTTC. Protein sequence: CASSSPGQRGYTF.

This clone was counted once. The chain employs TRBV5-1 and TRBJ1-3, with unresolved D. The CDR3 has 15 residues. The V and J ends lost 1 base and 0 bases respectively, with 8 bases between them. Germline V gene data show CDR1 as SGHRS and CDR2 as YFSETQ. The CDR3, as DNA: TGCGCCAGCAGCTTGAGCCTCAACTCTGGAAACACCATATATTTT. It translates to CASSLSLNSGNTIYF.

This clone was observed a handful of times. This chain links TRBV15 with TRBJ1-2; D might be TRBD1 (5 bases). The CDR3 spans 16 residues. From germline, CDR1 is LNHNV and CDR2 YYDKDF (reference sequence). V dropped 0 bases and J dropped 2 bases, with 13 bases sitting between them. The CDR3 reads CATSREGAGRNYGYTF. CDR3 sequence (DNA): TGTGCCACCAGCAGAGAAGGTGCAGGGAGGAACTATGGCTACACCTTC. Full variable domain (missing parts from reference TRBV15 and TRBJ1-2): DAMVIQNPRYQVTQFGKPVTLSCSQTLNHNVMYWYQQKSSQAPKLLFHYYDKDFNNEADTPDNFQSRRPNTSFCFLDIRSPGLGDTAMYLCATSREGAGRNYGYTFGSGTRLTVV.

The CDR3 DNA sequence: TGTGCCAGCAGCTTAGCGGGAGTCTCCTACAATGAGCAGTTCTTC. Protein product: CASSLAGVSYNEQFF. The V and J genes are TRBV7-2 and TRBJ2-1; TRBD2 might be the D (5 bases). CDR3 length: 15 amino acids. The germline V gene has CDR1 SGHTA and CDR2 FQGNSA. V lost 0 bases, J lost 0 bases, and 6 bases lay in between.

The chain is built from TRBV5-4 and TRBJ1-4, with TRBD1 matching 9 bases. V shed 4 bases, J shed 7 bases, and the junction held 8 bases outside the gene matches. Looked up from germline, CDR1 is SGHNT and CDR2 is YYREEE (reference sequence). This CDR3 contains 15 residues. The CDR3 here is CASSHQQGASEKLFF. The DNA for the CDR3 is TGTGCCAGCAGCCACCAACAGGGGGCGAGTGAAAAACTGTTTTTT. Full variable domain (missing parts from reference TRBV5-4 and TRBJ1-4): ETGVTQSPTHLIKTRGQQVTLRCSSQSGHNTVSWYQQALGQGPQFIFQYYREEENGRGNFPPRFSGLQFPNYSSELNVNALELDDSALYLCASSHQQGASEKLFFGSGTQLSVL.

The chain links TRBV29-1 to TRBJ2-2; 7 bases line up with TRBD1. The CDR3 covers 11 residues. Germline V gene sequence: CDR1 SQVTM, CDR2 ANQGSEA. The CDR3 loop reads CGGTDTGELFF. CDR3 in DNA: TGCGGTGGGACAGACACCGGGGAGCTGTTTTTT.

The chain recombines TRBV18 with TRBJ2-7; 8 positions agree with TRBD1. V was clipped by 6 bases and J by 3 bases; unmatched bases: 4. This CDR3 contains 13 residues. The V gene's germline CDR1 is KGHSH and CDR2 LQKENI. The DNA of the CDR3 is TGTGCCAGCTCCTGGGACAGGTACTACGAGCAGTACTTC. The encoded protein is CASSWDRYYEQYF.

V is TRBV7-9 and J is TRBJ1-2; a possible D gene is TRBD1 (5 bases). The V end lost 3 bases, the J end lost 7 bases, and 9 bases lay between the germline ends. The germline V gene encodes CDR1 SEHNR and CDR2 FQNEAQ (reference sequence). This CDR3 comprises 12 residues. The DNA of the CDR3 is TGTGCCAGCAGCTTGGACAATGGTGGCTACACCTTC. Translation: CASSLDNGGYTF.

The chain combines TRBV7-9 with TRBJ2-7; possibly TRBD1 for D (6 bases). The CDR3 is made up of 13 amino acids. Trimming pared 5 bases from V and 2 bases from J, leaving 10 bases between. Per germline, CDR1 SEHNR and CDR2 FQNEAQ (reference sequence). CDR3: CASSLGTTYEQYF. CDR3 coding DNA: TGTGCCAGCAGCCTCGGGACAACCTACGAGCAGTACTTC.

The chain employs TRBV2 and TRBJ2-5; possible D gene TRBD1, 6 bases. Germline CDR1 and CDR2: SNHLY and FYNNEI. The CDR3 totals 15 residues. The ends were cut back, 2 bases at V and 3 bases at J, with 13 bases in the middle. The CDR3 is CASSEQGLREETQYF. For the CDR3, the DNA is TGTGCCAGCAGTGAACAGGGGTTGAGGGAAGAGACCCAGTACTTC. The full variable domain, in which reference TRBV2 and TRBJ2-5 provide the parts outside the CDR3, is EPEVTQTPSHQVTQMGQEVILRCVPISNHLYFYWYRQILGQKVEFLVSFYNNEISEKSEIFDDQFSVERPDGSNFTLKIRSTKLEDSAMYFCASSEQGLREETQYFGPGTRLLVL.

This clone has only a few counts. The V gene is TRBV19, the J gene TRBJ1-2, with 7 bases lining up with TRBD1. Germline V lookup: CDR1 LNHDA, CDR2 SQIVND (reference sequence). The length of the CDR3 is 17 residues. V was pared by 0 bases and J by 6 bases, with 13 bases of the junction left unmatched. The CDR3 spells CASSIDLPTGRKNGYTF. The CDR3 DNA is TGTGCCAGTAGTATAGATCTCCCGACAGGGAGGAAGAATGGCTACACCTTC.

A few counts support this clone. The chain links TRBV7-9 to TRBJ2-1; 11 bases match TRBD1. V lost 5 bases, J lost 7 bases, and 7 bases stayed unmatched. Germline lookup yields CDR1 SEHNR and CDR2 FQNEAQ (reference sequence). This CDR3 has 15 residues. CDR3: CASSPRDRGENEQFF. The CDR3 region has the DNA TGTGCCAGCAGCCCGCGGGACAGGGGGGAGAATGAGCAGTTCTTC.